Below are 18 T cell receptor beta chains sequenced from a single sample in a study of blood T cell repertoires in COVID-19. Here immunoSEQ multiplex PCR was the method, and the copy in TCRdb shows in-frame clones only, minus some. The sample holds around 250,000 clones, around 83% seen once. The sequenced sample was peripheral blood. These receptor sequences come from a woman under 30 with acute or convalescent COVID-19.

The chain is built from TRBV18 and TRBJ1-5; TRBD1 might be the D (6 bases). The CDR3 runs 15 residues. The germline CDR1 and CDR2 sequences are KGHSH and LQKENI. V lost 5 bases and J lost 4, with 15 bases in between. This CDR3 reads CASSREGTLNQPQHF. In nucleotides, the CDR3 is TGTGCCAGCTCAAGGGAAGGGACACTAAATCAGCCCCAGCATTTT. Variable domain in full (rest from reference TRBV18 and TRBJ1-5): NAGVMQNPRHLVRRRGQEARLRCSPMKGHSHVYWYRQLPEEGLKFMVYLQKENIIDESGMPKERFSAEFPKEGPSILRIQQVVRGDSAAYFCASSREGTLNQPQHFGDGTRLSIL.

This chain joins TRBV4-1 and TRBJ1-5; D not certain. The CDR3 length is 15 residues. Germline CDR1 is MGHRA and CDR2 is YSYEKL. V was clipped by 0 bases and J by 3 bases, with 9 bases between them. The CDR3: CASSQEPGPNQPQHF. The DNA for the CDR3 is TGCGCCAGCAGCCAAGAACCGGGTCCCAATCAGCCCCAGCATTTT.

This CDR3 reads CASSPGQEAFF. DNA of the CDR3: TGTGCCAGTAGTCCAGGACAGGAAGCTTTCTTT. The chain couples TRBV19 to TRBJ1-1, with D perhaps TRBD1 (6 bases). Germline lookup yields CDR1 LNHDA and CDR2 SQIVND (reference sequence). Trimming removed 5 bases from V and 8 bases from J, with 9 bases in between. The CDR3 contains 11 residues. Together with reference TRBV19 and TRBJ1-1, the CDR3 gives the full variable domain: DGGITQSPKYLFRKEGQNVTLSCEQNLNHDAMYWYRQDPGQGLRLIYYSQIVNDFQKGDIAEGYSVSREKKESFPLTVTSAQKNPTAFYLCASSPGQEAFFGQGTRLTVV.

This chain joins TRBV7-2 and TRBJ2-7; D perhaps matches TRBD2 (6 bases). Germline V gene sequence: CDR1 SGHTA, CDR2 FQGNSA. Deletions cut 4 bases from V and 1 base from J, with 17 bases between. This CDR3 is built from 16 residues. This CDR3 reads CASSSFSGVSSYEQYF. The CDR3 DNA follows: TGTGCCAGCAGCTCGTTTTCGGGGGTTTCTTCCTACGAGCAGTACTTC.

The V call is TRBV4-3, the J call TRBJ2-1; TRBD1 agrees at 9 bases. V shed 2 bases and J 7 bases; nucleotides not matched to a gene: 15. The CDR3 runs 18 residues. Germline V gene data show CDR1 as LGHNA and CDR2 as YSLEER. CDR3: CASSQIRGQGILGNEQFF. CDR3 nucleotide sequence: TGCGCCAGCAGCCAAATTAGGGGACAGGGAATTTTGGGTAATGAGCAGTTCTTC.

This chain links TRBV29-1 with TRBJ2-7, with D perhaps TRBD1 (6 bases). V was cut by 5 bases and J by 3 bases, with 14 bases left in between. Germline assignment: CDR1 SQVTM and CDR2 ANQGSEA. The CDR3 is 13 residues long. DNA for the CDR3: TGCAGCGTTCTACAGGGATCCGGCTACGAGCAGTACTTC. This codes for CSVLQGSGYEQYF.

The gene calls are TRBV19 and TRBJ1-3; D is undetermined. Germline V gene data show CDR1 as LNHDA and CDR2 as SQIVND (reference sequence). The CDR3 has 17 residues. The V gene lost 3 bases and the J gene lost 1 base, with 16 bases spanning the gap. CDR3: CASSIVLGMGSGNTIYF. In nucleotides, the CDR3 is TGTGCCAGTAGTATTGTCCTCGGGATGGGGTCTGGAAACACCATATATTTT.

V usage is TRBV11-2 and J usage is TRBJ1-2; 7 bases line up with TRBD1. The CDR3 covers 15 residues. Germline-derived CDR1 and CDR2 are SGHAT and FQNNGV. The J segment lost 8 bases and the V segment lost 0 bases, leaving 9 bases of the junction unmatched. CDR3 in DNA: TGTGCCAGCAGCTTAGAGCTCAACAGGGGTGGGGGCTACACCTTC. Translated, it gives CASSLELNRGGGYTF.

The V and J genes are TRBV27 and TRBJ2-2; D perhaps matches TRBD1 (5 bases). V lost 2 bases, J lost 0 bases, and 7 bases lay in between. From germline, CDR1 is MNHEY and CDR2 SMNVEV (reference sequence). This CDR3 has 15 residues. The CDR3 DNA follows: TGTGCCAGCAGTTTAGGGGCCTCGAACACCGGGGAGCTGTTTTTT. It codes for CASSLGASNTGELFF.

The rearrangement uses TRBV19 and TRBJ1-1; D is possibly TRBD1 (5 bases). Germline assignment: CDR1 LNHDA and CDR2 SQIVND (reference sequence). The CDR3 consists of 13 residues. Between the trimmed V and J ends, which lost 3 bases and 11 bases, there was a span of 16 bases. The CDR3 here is CASSMIAGSGAFF. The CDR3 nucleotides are TGTGCCAGTAGTATGATTGCAGGGAGCGGGGCTTTCTTT.

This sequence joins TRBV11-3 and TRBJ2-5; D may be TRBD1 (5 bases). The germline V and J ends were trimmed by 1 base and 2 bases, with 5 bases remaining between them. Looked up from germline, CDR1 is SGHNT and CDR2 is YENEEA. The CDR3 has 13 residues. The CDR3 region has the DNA TGTGCCAGCAGCTTAGGACAGCAAGAGACCCAGTACTTC. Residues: CASSLGQQETQYF.

The CDR3 DNA reads as TGTGCCAGCAGCCACATCCGACTAGCGGGAGGGATTGAGCAGTTCTTC. The encoded protein is CASSHIRLAGGIEQFF. The chain links TRBV21-1 to TRBJ2-1; the listed D gene, TRBD2, was not tested against the DNA. TRBV21-1 is flagged as a pseudogene. The CDR3 loop spans 16 amino acids.

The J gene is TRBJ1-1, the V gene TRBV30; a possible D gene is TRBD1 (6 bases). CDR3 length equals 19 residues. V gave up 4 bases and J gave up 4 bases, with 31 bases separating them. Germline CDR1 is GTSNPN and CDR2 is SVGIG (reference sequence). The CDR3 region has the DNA TGTGCCTGGACCCTCCGGCAAGGGGGTAATTTATGGTTCAGCACTGAAGCTTTCTTT. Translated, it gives CAWTLRQGGNLWFSTEAFF.

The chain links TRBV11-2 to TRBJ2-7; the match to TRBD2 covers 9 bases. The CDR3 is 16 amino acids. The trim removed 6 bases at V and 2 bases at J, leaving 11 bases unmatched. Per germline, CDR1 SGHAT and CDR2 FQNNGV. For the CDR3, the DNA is TGTGCCAGCAGGTTATCCGGGACTAGCTGGGCCTACGAGCAGTACTTC. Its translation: CASRLSGTSWAYEQYF.

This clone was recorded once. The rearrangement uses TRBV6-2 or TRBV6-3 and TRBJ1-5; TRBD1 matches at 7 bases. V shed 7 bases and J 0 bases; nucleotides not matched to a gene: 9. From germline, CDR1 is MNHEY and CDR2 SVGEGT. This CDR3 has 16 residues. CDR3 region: CASNPWGQYSNQPQHF. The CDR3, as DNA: TGTGCCAGCAACCCCTGGGGACAGTATAGCAATCAGCCCCAGCATTTT.

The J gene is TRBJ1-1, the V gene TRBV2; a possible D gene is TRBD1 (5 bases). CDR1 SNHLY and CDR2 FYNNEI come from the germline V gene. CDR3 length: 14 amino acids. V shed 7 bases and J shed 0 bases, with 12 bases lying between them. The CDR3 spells CASIGGEMNTEAFF. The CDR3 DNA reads TGTGCCAGCATAGGAGGGGAGATGAACACTGAAGCTTTCTTT.

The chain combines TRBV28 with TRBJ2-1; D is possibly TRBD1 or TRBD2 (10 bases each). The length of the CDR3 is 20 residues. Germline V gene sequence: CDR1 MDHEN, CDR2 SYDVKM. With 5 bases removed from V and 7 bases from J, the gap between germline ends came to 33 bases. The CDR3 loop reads CASSGRQGALAGGTRNEQFF. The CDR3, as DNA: TGTGCCAGCAGTGGACGACAGGGGGCGTTAGCGGGAGGCACTAGAAATGAGCAGTTCTTC. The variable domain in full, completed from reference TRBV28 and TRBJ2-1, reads DVKVTQSSRYLVKRTGEKVFLECVQDMDHENMFWYRQDPGLGLRLIYFSYDVKMKEKGDIPEGYSVSREKKERFSLILESASTNQTSMYLCASSGRQGALAGGTRNEQFFGPGTRLTVL.

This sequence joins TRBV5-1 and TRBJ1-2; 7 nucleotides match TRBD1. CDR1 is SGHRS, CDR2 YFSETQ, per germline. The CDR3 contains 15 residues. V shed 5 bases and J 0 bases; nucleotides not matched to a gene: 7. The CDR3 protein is CASRDTGATNYGYTF. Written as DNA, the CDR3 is TGCGCCAGCAGAGATACAGGGGCAACTAACTATGGCTACACCTTC. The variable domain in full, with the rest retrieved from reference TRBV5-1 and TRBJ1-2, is KAGVTQTPRYLIKTRGQQVTLSCSPISGHRSVSWYQQTPGQGLQFLFEYFSETQRNKGNFPGRFSGRQFSNSRSEMNVSTLELGDSALYLCASRDTGATNYGYTFGSGTRLTVV.